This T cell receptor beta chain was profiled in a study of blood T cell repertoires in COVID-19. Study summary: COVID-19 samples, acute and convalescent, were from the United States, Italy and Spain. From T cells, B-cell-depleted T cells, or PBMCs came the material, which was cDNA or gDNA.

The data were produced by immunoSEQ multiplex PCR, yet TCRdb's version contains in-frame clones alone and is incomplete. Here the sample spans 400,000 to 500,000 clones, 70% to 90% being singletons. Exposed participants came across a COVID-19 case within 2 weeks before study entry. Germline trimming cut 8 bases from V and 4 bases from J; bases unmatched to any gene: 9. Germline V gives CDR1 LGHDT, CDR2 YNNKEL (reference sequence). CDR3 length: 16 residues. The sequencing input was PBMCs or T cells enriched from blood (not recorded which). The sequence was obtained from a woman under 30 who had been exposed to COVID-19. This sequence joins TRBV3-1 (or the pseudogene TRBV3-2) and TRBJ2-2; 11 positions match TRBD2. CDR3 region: CASGVAGGPPTGELFF. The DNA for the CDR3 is TGTGCCAGCGGAGTAGCGGGAGGGCCTCCCACCGGGGAGCTGTTTTTT.